This T cell receptor beta chain was obtained from a study of vaccination and CD4 T cells after COVID-19. Study findings and constraints: Within the convalescent patients, spike mono-reactivity was found in 304 of 307 vaccine-specific clones.

As for treatment: approximately nine-day PBMC culture with coronavirus spike peptide pools or control peptides (ViraFEST assay). Deletions cut 7 bases from V and 4 bases from J, with 14 bases between. This CDR3 region has 13 residues. Germline lookup yields CDR1 DFQATT and CDR2 SNEGSKA (reference sequence). A remark on this clonotype: Its specificity is not known.

At the Johns Hopkins FTIC core, DNA taken from cultured CD4+ T cells was sequenced by way of the Oncomine TCR Beta short-read assay. Each CDR3 protein is one row after TCRdb ran MiXCR on the PCR reads. The table has 12,000 or so distinct CDR3 sequences, 61% seen once; the top ten hold approximately 8.3%. Material: CD4+ T cells from blood, cultured in vitro. V gene TRBV20-1 combines with J gene TRBJ1-5, with D perhaps matching TRBD1 (5 bases). The TCR sequence derives from a human donor who had recovered from COVID-19. The CDR3 here is CSVVREGNQPQHF. As DNA, the CDR3 is TGCAGTGTCGTCAGAGAGGGGAATCAGCCCCAGCATTTT.